These 18 T cell receptor beta chains were sequenced from one sample in a study of cytomegalovirus exposure and HLA in healthy donors (TCRdb year 2017). Library creation used the immunoSEQ multiplex PCR assay. For the multiplex PCR, a mixture combining 60 forward primers for TCR Vbeta segments and 13 reverse primers for TCR Jbeta segments was used. Sourced from immuneACCESS, this table was stored by TCRdb with only in-frame sequences that have V and J called. A share of the clones is absent; for the studies checked, an unresolved V gene accounts for under half, and the remainder has no known explanation. The sample records approximately 200,000 clones, over 60% of which are singletons. The leading ten clones occupy approximately 4.6% of the sample. Sequencing was carried out using PBMCs. Every receptor here comes from a man aged 30 to 45 in good health and CMV-seropositive.

This chain joins TRBV28 and TRBJ1-1; 8 bases align to TRBD1. Unmatched junction bases numbered 19, after V lost 10 bases and J lost 0 bases. The length of the CDR3 is 18 residues. Germline lookup yields CDR1 MDHEN and CDR2 SYDVKM. CDR3 protein: CATQTLRDRKLMNTEAFF. The CDR3 DNA reads TGTGCCACCCAGACATTAAGGGACAGGAAGCTTATGAACACTGAAGCTTTCTTT.

The chain couples TRBV10-3 to TRBJ2-7; D possibly corresponds to TRBD1 (7 bases). The germline V gene encodes CDR1 ENHRY and CDR2 SYGVKD. Trimming stripped 6 bases from V and 0 bases from J, with 27 bases between. The CDR3 runs to 19 residues. The CDR3 loop is CAIRGQGGPKRSSSYEQYF. CDR3 DNA: TGTGCCATCAGAGGTCAGGGGGGTCCAAAGCGGTCTAGCTCCTACGAGCAGTACTTC.

The V and J genes are TRBV28 and TRBJ1-5, with TRBD1 matching over 9 bases. Germline CDR1 MDHEN, CDR2 SYDVKM. The CDR3 is 16 residues long. V gave up 5 bases and J gave up 3 bases; unmatched junction bases: 8. The CDR3 reads CASSRLTGGLNQPQHF. CDR3 bases: TGTGCCAGCAGTCGCCTGACAGGGGGTCTCAATCAGCCCCAGCATTTT.

The gene calls are TRBV6-5 and TRBJ1-3; 8 bases agree with TRBD1. Germline V CDR1 and CDR2: MNHEY, SVGAGI. This CDR3 region has 15 residues. V was pared by 7 bases and J by 8 bases, with 13 bases of the junction left unmatched. CDR3 sequence reads: CASTKTGAPWDTIYF. The CDR3, as DNA: TGTGCCAGCACCAAGACAGGGGCTCCGTGGGACACCATATATTTT.

V usage is TRBV5-1 and J usage is TRBJ2-4; 9 bases map to TRBD1. This CDR3 spans 18 amino acids. J lost 3 bases, V lost 4 bases, and 14 bases had no gene match. Per germline, CDR1 SGHRS and CDR2 YFSETQ. CDR3 protein: CASSPWGRDRAGKNIQYF. CDR3 nucleotides: TGCGCCAGCAGCCCGTGGGGCCGGGACAGGGCGGGCAAAAACATTCAGTACTTC.

V usage is TRBV19 and J usage is TRBJ1-5; D is undetermined. Trimming pared 6 bases from V and 4 bases from J, leaving 10 bases between. The CDR3 totals 13 residues. Germline V gene data show CDR1 as LNHDA and CDR2 as SQIVND (reference sequence). The chain's CDR3 is CASRANLNQPQHF. In nucleotides, the CDR3 is TGTGCCAGTAGGGCAAATCTTAATCAGCCCCAGCATTTT.

The V call is TRBV6-5, the J call TRBJ1-4; possibly TRBD1 for D (6 bases). CDR3 size: 11 residues. Trimming removed 6 bases at V and 13 bases at J, with 12 bases between. Germline CDR1 is MNHEY and CDR2 is SVGAGI. DNA for the CDR3: TGTGCCAGCAGGGGGGGGGCAGGACTGTTTTTT. Amino acids: CASRGGAGLFF.

The rearrangement joins TRBV19 to TRBJ2-2; weak D call: TRBD1 (5 bases). The CDR3 consists of 18 residues. Germline CDR1 is LNHDA and CDR2 is SQIVND (reference sequence). Trimming shortened V by 6 bases and J by 3 bases, and 23 bases separated the two germline ends. CDR3 nucleotide sequence: TGTGCCAGTAGCATACGAAGAACCAGGGTTTTCGACACCGGGGAGCTGTTTTTT. It specifies CASSIRRTRVFDTGELFF. The whole variable domain, remainder taken from reference TRBV19 and TRBJ2-2, is DGGITQSPKYLFRKEGQNVTLSCEQNLNHDAMYWYRQDPGQGLRLIYYSQIVNDFQKGDIAEGYSVSREKKESFPLTVTSAQKNPTAFYLCASSIRRTRVFDTGELFFGEGSRLTVL.

The V gene is TRBV7-9, the J gene TRBJ2-5; possibly TRBD1 for D (5 bases). Germline V gene data show CDR1 as SEHNR and CDR2 as FQNEAQ (reference sequence). Trimming pared 5 bases from V and 0 bases from J, leaving 10 bases between. The CDR3 spans 14 residues. The CDR3 protein is CASSADTHQETQYF. In DNA form, the CDR3 reads TGTGCCAGCAGCGCGGACACCCACCAAGAGACCCAGTACTTC.

CDR3 protein: CASSVATRNGYTF. In DNA form, the CDR3 reads TGTGCCAGCAGCGTAGCTACCCGAAATGGCTACACCTTC. The V and J genes are TRBV9 and TRBJ1-2; the D is unclear. The CDR3 is 13 residues long. The germline V gene has CDR1 SGDLS and CDR2 YYNGEE. V shed 0 bases and J shed 6 bases, with 9 bases lying between them.

The gene calls are TRBV19 and TRBJ2-5, with 7 positions matching TRBD2. Germline V gene data show CDR1 as LNHDA and CDR2 as SQIVND (reference sequence). The junction had 0 bases not matched to a gene; V was cut back by 6 bases and J by 5 bases. This CDR3 is built from 11 residues. CDR3 coding DNA: TGTGCCAGTAGGGGGGGGGAGACCCAGTACTTC. Translating gives CASRGGETQYF.

J is TRBJ1-4 and V is TRBV15; 9 nucleotides align to TRBD1. Germline loops: CDR1 LNHNV, CDR2 YYDKDF (reference sequence). Trimming at V came to 3 bases and at J to 7 bases, leaving 3 bases not matched to a gene. The CDR3 consists of 14 residues. The CDR3: CATSRTGGAEKLFF. CDR3 sequence (DNA): TGTGCCACCAGCAGGACAGGGGGGGCTGAAAAACTGTTTTTT.

This clone was detected only once. The chain joins TRBV5-1 to TRBJ2-7, with 7 positions matching TRBD2. J gave up 4 bases and V 6 bases, and 10 bases lay outside the gene matches. CDR3 length equals 14 residues. From germline, CDR1 is SGHRS and CDR2 YFSETQ. The CDR3 bases are TGCGCCAGCACCCTCCCCGGCGGGAGTTACGAGCAGTACTTC. Translated: CASTLPGGSYEQYF.

The rearrangement uses TRBV7-9 and TRBJ2-2; 7 bases map to TRBD1. The V and J ends lost 2 bases and 3 bases, in that order; junction bases with no gene match: 3. From germline, CDR1 is SEHNR and CDR2 FQNEAQ (reference sequence). This CDR3 comprises 15 residues. The CDR3 here is CASSLRRGYTGELFF. The CDR3 DNA follows: TGTGCCAGCAGCTTACGCAGGGGGTACACCGGGGAGCTGTTTTTT. The full variable domain, with the rest looked up from reference TRBV7-9 and TRBJ2-2, is DTGVSQNPRHKITKRGQNVTFRCDPISEHNRLYWYRQTLGQGPEFLTYFQNEAQLEKSRLLSDRFSAERPKGSFSTLEIQRTEQGDSAMYLCASSLRRGYTGELFFGEGSRLTVL.

V usage is TRBV13 and J usage is TRBJ1-1, with D possibly TRBD1 on 6 matching bases. CDR3 length: 16 residues. Germline CDR1 and CDR2: PRHDT and FYEKMQ (reference sequence). Trimming took 4 bases from V and 0 from J, leaving 15 bases between them. The CDR3 region has the DNA TGTGCCAGCAGCTCCCGGACAGACGACTTGAACACTGAAGCTTTCTTT. Its protein is CASSSRTDDLNTEAFF.

The chain employs TRBV25-1 and TRBJ2-7; D possibly corresponds to TRBD1 (6 bases). Trimming stripped 3 bases from V and 4 bases from J, with 7 bases between. Germline-derived CDR1 and CDR2 are MGHDK and SYGVNS. CDR3 length equals 12 residues. The CDR3 DNA reads as TGTGCCAGCAGTGAGACAGGTTACGAGCAGTACTTC. It is translated as CASSETGYEQYF.

DNA of the CDR3: TGTGCCAGCAGTTACTCGCTACAGGGGGAGCAGTACTTC. Its protein product is CASSYSLQGEQYF. V is TRBV6-6 and J is TRBJ2-7, with 7 bases lining up with TRBD1. CDR3 length: 13 residues. With V trimmed by 0 bases and J by 7 bases, 3 bases remained unmatched. Germline V gene lookup returns CDR1 MNHNY and CDR2 SVGAGI (reference sequence).

The chain has TRBV28 and TRBJ2-7, with 13 positions matching TRBD2. The germline CDR1 and CDR2 sequences are MDHEN and SYDVKM. The CDR3 is 16 amino acids. V lost 6 bases, J lost 2 bases, and 7 bases stayed unmatched. DNA for the CDR3: TGTGCCAGCAGCCCTATGGGGACTAGCGGGACCTACGAGCAGTACTTC. It codes for CASSPMGTSGTYEQYF. The full variable domain, with the rest looked up from reference TRBV28 and TRBJ2-7, is DVKVTQSSRYLVKRTGEKVFLECVQDMDHENMFWYRQDPGLGLRLIYFSYDVKMKEKGDIPEGYSVSREKKERFSLILESASTNQTSMYLCASSPMGTSGTYEQYFGPGTRLTVT.